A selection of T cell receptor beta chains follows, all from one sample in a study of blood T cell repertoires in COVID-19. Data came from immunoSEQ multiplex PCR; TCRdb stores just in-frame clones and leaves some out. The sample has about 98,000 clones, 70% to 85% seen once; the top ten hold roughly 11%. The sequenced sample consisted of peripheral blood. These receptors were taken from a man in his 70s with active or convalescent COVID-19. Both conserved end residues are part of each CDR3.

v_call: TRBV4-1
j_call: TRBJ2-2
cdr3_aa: CASSQSGQGSGELFF

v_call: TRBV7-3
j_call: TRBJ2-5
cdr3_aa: CASSLSGSQETQYF

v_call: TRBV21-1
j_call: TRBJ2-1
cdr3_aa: CASSKPLGGSNNEQFF

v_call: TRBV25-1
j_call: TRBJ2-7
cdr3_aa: CASSYGTGAYEQYF

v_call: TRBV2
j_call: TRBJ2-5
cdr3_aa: CASSALFGETQYF

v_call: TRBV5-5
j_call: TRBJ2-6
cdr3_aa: CASSPGGSFSGANVLTF

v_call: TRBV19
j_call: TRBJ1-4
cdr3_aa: CASSNPGQGKEKLFF

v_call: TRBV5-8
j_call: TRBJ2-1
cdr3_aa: CASSYGKGLAWDNEQFF

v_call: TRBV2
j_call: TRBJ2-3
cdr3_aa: CASSVGGIGTDTQYF

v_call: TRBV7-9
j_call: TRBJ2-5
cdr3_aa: CASSIVREQETQYF

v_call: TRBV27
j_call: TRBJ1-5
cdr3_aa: CASSRSTGGTQPQHF

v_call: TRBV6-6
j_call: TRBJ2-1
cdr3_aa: CASSFPDEQFF

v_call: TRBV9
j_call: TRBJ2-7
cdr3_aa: CASSAGTSGGSSYEQYF

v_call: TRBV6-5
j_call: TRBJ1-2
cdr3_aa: CASRPGWDYGYTF

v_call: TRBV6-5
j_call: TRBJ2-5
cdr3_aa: CASRGLAGGQETQYF

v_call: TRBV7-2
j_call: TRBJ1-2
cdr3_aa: CASSLGIIGGYTF

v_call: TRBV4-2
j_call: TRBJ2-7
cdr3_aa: CASSQGYTGGPYEQYF

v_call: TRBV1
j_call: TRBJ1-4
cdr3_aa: CTSYLTGEALSPLNEKLFF

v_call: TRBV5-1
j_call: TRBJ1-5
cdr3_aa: CASRFGEGSNQPQHF

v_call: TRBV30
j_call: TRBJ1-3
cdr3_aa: CAWRAISGNTIYF

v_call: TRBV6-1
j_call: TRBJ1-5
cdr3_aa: CASSGLWGTTSNQPQHF

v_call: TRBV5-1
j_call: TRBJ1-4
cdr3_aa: CASSKGDSTTNEKLFF

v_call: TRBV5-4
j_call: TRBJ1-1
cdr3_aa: CASSPDSYTEAFF

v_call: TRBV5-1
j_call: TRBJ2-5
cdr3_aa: CASSELPPTDTRWTQYF

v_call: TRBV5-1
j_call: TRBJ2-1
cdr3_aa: CASSSSSYNEQFF

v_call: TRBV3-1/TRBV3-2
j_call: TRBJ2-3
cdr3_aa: CASSLAGFTDTQYF

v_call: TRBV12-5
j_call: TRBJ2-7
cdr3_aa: CASGLFGGPSAEQYF

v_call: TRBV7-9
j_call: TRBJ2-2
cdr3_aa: CASSLLRNTGELFF